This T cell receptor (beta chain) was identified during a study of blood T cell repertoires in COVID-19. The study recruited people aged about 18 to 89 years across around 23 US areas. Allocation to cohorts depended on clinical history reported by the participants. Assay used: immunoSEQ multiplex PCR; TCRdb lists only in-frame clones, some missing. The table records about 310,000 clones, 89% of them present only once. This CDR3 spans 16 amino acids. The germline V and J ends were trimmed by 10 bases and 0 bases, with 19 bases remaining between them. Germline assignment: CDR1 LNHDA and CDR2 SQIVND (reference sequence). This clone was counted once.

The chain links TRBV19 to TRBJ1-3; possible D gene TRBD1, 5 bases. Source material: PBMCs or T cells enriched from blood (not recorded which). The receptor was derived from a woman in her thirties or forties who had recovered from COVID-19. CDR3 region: CATGVNTGTSGNTIYF. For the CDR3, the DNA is TGTGCCACCGGAGTCAACACAGGAACCTCTGGAAACACCATATATTTT.